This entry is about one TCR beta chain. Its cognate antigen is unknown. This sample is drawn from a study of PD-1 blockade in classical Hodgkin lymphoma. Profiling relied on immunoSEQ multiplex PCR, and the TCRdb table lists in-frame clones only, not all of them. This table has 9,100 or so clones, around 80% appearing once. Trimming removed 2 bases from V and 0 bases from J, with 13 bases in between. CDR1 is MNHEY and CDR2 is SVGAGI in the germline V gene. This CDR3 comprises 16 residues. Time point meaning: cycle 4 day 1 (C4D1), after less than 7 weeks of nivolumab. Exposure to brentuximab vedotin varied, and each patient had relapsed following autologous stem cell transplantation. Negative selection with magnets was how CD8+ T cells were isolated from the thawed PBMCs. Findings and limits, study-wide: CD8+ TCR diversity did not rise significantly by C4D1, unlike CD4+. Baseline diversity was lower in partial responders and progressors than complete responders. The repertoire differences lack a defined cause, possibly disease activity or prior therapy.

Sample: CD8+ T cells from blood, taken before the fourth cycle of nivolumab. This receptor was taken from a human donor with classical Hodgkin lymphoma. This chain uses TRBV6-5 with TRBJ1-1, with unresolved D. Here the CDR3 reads CASSYNLESMNTEAFF. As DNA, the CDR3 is TGTGCCAGCAGTTACAATCTTGAGAGCATGAACACTGAAGCTTTCTTT.